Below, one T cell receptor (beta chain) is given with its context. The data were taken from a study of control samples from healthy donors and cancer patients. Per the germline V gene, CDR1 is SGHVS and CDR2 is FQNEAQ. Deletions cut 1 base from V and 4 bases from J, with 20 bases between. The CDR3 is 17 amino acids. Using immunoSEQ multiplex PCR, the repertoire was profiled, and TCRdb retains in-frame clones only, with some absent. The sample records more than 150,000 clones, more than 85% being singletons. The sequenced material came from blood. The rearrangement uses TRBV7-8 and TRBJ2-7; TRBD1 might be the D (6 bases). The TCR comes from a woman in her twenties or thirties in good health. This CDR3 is CASSLVRPGQRGYEQYF. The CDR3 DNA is TGTGCCAGCAGCTTAGTTAGGCCCGGACAGAGGGGTTACGAGCAGTACTTC.